One T cell receptor beta chain is described in this entry. The antigen is undetermined. The ends were cut back, 6 bases at V and 1 base at J, with 12 bases in the middle. The CDR3 is 14 amino acids. Germline V gives CDR1 MNHNS, CDR2 SASEGT. The Oncomine TCR Beta short-read assay sequenced DNA from cultured CD4+ T cells. TCRdb ran MiXCR on the PCR reads and lists one entry per CDR3 protein. The sample lists 20,000 to 25,000 distinct CDR3 sequences, roughly 40% seen once, with 9% to 10% in the top ten. The entry originates in a study of vaccination and CD4 T cells after COVID-19. As for time point: late sampling 161 to 241 days after vaccination in three convalescent patients. Noted treatment: roughly 10-day PBMC culture with coronavirus spike peptide pools or control peptides (ViraFEST assay).

Here the sequenced sample was CD4+ T cells from blood, cultured in vitro, taken about 7 months after SARS-CoV-2 vaccination. This sequence was found in a human donor who had recovered from COVID-19. This sequence joins TRBV6-1 and TRBJ1-1; possibly TRBD1 for D (5 bases). The CDR3 DNA sequence: TGTGCCAGCAGCCGCCGGCAGGGGAACACTGAAGCTTTCTTT. Residues: CASSRRQGNTEAFF.